This T cell receptor beta chain emerged from a study of beta chain features in type 1 diabetes. Study-wide findings and caveats: All four CD4+ subsets from Type 1 diabetes patients carried moderately but significantly shorter TCRB CDR3s. A closer apparent resemblance between naive, central memory and Treg TCRB repertoires was seen in patients than in healthy donors.

One heparinised draw, averaging roughly 110 mL, was taken per donor. Deletions cut 0 bases from V and 6 bases from J, with 9 bases between. The CDR3 spans 14 residues. In germline, CDR1 is SGHTA, CDR2 FQGNSA. Note on this clone: Its antigen is not known.

Expressed TCRB transcripts were sequenced because the entire RNA isolate underwent reverse transcription. Deep immunoSEQ sequencing covered naive, central memory and regulatory T cell samples. Clones were sequenced by immunoSEQ multiplex PCR, and TCRdb holds only the in-frame ones, with some missing. Of around 280,000 clones listed, around 16% are singletons. The source of this sequence is a man between 18 and 35 years old with type 1 diabetes. The rearrangement joins TRBV7-2 to TRBJ2-1; TRBD2 is a possible D gene (5 bases). Material for sequencing was naive CD4+ T cells from blood. The CDR3 is CASSLARAVNEQFF. The CDR3 region has the DNA TGTGCCAGCAGCTTAGCGCGGGCGGTCAATGAGCAGTTCTTC.